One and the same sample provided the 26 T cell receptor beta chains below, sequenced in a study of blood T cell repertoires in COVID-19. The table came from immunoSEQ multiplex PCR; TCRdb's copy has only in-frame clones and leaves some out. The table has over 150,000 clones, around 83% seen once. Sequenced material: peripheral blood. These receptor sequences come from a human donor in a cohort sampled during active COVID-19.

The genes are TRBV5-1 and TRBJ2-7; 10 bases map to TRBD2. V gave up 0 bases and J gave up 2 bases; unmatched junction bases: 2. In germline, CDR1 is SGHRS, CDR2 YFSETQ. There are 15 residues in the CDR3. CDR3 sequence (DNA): TGCGCCAGCAGCTTGGAACTAGCGGGACCCTACGAGCAGTACTTC. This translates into CASSLELAGPYEQYF.

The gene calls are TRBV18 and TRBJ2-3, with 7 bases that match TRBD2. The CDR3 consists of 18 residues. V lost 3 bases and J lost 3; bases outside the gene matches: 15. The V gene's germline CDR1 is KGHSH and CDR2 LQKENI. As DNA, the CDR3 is TGTGCCAGCTCACCGGGGGAGAGGGGCGGCGGGGGTACAGATACGCAGTATTTT. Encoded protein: CASSPGERGGGGTDTQYF.

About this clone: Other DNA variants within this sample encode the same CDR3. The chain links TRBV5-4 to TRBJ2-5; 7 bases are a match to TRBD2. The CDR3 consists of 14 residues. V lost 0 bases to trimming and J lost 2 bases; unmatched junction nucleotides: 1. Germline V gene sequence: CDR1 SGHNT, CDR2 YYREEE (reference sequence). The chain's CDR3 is CASSLARGQETQYF. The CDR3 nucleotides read TGTGCCAGCAGCTTGGCGCGGGGGCAAGAGACCCAGTACTTC.

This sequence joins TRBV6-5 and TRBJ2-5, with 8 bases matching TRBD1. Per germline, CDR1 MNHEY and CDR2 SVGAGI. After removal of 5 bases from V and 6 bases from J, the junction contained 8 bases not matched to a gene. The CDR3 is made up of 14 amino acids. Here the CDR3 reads CASSRQGTFKTQYF. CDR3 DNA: TGTGCCAGCAGTCGACAGGGGACCTTCAAGACCCAGTACTTC.

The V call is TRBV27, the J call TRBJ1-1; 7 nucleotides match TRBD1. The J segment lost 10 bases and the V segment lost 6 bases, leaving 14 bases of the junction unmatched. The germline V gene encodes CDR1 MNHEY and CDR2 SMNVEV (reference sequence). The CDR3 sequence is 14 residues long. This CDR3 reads CASSRTTGRFGAFF. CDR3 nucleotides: TGTGCCAGCAGCCGGACGACAGGGAGGTTCGGAGCTTTCTTT.

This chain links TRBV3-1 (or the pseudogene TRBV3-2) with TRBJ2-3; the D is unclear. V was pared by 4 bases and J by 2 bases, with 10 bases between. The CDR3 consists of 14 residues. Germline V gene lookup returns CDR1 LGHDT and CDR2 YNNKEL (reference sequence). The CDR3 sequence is CASSPLAYTDTQYF. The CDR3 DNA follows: TGTGCCAGCAGCCCCCTCGCGTACACAGATACGCAGTATTTT.

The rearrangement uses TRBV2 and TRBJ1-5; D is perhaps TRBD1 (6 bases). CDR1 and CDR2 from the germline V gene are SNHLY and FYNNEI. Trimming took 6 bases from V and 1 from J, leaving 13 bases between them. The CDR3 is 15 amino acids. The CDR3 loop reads CASRAQGVSNQPQHF. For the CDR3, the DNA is TGTGCCAGCAGAGCACAGGGAGTAAGCAATCAGCCCCAGCATTTT.

In DNA form, the CDR3 reads TGTGCCACCAGCCGTTCGGGGACTAGCGGGAGTGAACGCAATGAGCAGTTCTTC. Translated, it gives CATSRSGTSGSERNEQFF. V and J are TRBV24-1 and TRBJ2-1, with 14 bases identical to TRBD2. The germline gives CDR1 KGHDR, CDR2 SFDVKD. This CDR3 is 18 amino acids long. With V trimmed by 7 bases and J by 6 bases, 13 bases remained unmatched.

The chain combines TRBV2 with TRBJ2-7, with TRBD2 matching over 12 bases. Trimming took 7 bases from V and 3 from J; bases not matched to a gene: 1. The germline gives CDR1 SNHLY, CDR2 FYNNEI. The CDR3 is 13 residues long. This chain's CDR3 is CASTSGRDYEQYF. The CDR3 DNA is TGTGCCAGCACTAGCGGGAGGGACTACGAGCAGTACTTC. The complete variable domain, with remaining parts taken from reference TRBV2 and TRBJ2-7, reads EPEVTQTPSHQVTQMGQEVILRCVPISNHLYFYWYRQILGQKVEFLVSFYNNEISEKSEIFDDQFSVERPDGSNFTLKIRSTKLEDSAMYFCASTSGRDYEQYFGPGTRLTVT.

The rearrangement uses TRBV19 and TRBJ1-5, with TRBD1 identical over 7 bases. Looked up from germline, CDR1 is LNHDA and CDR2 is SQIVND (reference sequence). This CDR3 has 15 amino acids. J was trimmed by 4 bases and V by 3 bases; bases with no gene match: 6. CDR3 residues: CASSIMVQGNQPQHF. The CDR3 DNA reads TGTGCCAGTAGTATTATGGTACAGGGGAATCAGCCCCAGCATTTT.

The CDR3 spells CASSATGSDTQYF. CDR3 nucleotide sequence: TGTGCCAGCTCGGCGACAGGGTCAGATACGCAGTATTTT. The V and J genes are TRBV18 and TRBJ2-3; 7 nucleotides agree with TRBD1. V shed 6 bases, J shed 4 bases, and the junction held 4 bases outside the gene matches. This CDR3 is 13 amino acids long. Per the germline V gene, CDR1 is KGHSH and CDR2 is LQKENI.

The chain's CDR3 is CASSPGLGGETQYF. The CDR3 DNA reads TGTGCCAGCAGCCCGGGACTGGGGGGAGAGACCCAGTACTTC. V is TRBV7-9 and J is TRBJ2-5; D possibly corresponds to TRBD2 (6 bases). The CDR3 consists of 14 residues. The germline gives CDR1 SEHNR, CDR2 FQNEAQ (reference sequence). V shed 5 bases and J shed 4 bases, with 14 bases lying between them.

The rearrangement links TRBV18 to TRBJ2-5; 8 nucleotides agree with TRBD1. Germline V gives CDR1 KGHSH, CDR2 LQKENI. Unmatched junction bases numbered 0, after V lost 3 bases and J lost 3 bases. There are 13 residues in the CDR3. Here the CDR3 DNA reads TGTGCCAGCTCACCGGGACAGGAAGAGACCCAGTACTTC. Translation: CASSPGQEETQYF.

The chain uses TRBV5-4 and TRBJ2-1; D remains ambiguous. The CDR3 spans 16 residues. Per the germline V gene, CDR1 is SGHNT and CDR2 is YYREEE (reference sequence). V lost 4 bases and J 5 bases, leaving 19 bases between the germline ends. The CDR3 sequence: CASSKPRGSRNNEQFF. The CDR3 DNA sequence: TGTGCCAGCAGCAAGCCCCGCGGCAGTAGGAACAATGAGCAGTTCTTC.

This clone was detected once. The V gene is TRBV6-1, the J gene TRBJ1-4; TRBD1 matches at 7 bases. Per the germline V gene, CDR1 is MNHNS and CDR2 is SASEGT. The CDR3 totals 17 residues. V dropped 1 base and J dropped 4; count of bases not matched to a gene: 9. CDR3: CASSEEIPGQSNEKLFF. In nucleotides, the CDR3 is TGTGCCAGCAGTGAAGAAATACCGGGACAGAGTAATGAAAAACTGTTTTTT.

This CDR3 is CASSSRLASSTDTQYF. In nucleotides, the CDR3 is TGTGCCAGCAGCTCAAGACTAGCTTCTAGCACAGATACGCAGTATTTT. V and J are TRBV7-9 and TRBJ2-3; 7 positions agree with TRBD2. The trim removed 4 bases at V and 0 bases at J, leaving 7 bases unmatched. Germline lookup yields CDR1 SEHNR and CDR2 FQNEAQ (reference sequence). This CDR3 spans 16 amino acids. The variable domain in full, completed from reference TRBV7-9 and TRBJ2-3, reads DTGVSQNPRHKITKRGQNVTFRCDPISEHNRLYWYRQTLGQGPEFLTYFQNEAQLEKSRLLSDRFSAERPKGSFSTLEIQRTEQGDSAMYLCASSSRLASSTDTQYFGPGTRLTVL.

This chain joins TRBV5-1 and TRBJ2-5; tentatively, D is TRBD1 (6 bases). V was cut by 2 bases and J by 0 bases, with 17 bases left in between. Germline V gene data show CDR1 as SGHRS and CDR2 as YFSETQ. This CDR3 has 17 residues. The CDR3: CASSLRGQTEYQETQYF. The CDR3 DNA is TGCGCCAGCAGCTTACGTGGACAGACCGAGTACCAAGAGACCCAGTACTTC. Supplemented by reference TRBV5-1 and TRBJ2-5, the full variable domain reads KAGVTQTPRYLIKTRGQQVTLSCSPISGHRSVSWYQQTPGQGLQFLFEYFSETQRNKGNFPGRFSGRQFSNSRSEMNVSTLELGDSALYLCASSLRGQTEYQETQYFGPGTRLLVL.

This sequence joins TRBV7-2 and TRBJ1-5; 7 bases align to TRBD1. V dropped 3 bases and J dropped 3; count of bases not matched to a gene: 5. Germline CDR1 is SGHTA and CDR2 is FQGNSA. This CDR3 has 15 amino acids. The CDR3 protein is CASSLDRLNNQPQHF. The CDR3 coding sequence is TGTGCCAGCAGCTTGGACAGGCTAAACAATCAGCCCCAGCATTTT. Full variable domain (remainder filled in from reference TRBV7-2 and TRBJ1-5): GAGVSQSPSNKVTEKGKDVELRCDPISGHTALYWYRQSLGQGLEFLIYFQGNSAPDKSGLPSDRFSAERTGGSVSTLTIQRTQQEDSAVYLCASSLDRLNNQPQHFGDGTRLSIL.

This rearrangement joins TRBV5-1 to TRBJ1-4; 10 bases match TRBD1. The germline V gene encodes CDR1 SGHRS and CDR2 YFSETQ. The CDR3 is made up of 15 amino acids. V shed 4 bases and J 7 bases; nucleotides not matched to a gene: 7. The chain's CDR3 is CASSGQGDVREKLFF. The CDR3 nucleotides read TGCGCCAGCAGCGGACAGGGGGACGTCCGTGAAAAACTGTTTTTT. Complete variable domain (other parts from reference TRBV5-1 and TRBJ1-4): KAGVTQTPRYLIKTRGQQVTLSCSPISGHRSVSWYQQTPGQGLQFLFEYFSETQRNKGNFPGRFSGRQFSNSRSEMNVSTLELGDSALYLCASSGQGDVREKLFFGSGTQLSVL.

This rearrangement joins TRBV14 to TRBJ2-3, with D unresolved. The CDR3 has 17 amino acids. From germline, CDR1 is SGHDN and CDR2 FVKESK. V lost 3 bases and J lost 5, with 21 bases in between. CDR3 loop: CASSQRKPVRGRDTQYF. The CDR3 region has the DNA TGTGCCAGCAGCCAGAGGAAGCCTGTTCGAGGCAGAGATACGCAGTATTTT.

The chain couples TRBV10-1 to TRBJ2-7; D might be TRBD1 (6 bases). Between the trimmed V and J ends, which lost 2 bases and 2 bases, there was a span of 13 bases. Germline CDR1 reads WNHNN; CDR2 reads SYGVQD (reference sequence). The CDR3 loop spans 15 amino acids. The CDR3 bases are TGCGCCAGCAGTGAGATTCAGGGGTCCCCCTACGAGCAGTACTTC. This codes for CASSEIQGSPYEQYF.

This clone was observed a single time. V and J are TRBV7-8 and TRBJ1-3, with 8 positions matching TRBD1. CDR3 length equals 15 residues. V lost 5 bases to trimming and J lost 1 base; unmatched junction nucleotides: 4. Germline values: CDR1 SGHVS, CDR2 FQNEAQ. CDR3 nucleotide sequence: TGTGCCAGCAGCCCGGGACAGGCGTCTGGAAACACCATATATTTT. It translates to CASSPGQASGNTIYF.

CDR3 residues: CASRENAKNIQYF. The CDR3 DNA follows: TGTGCCAGCAGGGAGAACGCCAAAAACATTCAGTACTTC. The chain has TRBV12-3 or TRBV12-4 and TRBJ2-4; D is unclear. The V and J ends lost 6 bases and 1 base respectively, with 7 bases between them. This CDR3 is built from 13 residues.

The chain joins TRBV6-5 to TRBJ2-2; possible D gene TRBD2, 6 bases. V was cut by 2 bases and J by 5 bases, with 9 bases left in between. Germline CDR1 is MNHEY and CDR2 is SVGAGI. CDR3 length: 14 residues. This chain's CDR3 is CASSYMAGTGELFF. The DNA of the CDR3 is TGTGCCAGCAGTTACATGGCGGGGACCGGGGAGCTGTTTTTT.

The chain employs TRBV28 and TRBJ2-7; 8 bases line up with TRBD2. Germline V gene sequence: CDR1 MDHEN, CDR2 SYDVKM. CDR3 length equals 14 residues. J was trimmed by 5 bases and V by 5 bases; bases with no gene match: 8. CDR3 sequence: CASSTGTSFHEQYF. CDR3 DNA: TGTGCCAGCAGTACCGGGACTAGTTTCCACGAGCAGTACTTC.

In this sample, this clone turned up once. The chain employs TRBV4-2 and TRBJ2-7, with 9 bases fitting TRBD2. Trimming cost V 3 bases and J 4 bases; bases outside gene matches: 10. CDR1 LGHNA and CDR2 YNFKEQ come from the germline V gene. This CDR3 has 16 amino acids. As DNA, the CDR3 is TGTGCCAGCAGCCACCAAACTAGCGGGTGGGGTTACGAGCAGTACTTC. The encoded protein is CASSHQTSGWGYEQYF.